This T cell receptor (beta chain) is drawn from a study of cytomegalovirus exposure and HLA in healthy donors. Turning to the study itself: From about 200 million T cells, an earlier analysis saw under 140 million unique TCR beta sequences.

PCR amplification relied on 60 Vbeta primers (plus 13 Jbeta primers). Libraries were prepared by immunoSEQ multiplex PCR; TCRdb keeps only in-frame clonotypes and omits some of them. The sample yields about 150,000 clones, around 86% seen once. Study findings and constraints: In a later analysis, a genetic analysis reported fewer productive-TCR N-insertions in an Asian-associated ancestry cluster than the cohort average. In an earlier analysis, in roughly 580 donors, most V segments appeared productive either ~90% or ~30% of the time.

Each donor was nominally healthy when sampled (though unrecorded immune exposures were likely). This clone was observed a handful of times. Its antigen is still unknown. The junction had 12 bases not matched to a gene; V was cut back by 5 bases and J by 4 bases. The CDR3 has 17 amino acids. Germline assignment: CDR1 SEHNR and CDR2 FQNEAQ (reference sequence). The sequence was obtained from a male donor in good health and CMV-seronegative. The rearrangement joins TRBV7-9 to TRBJ2-3, with TRBD1 identical over 10 bases. Material: PBMCs. The DNA for the CDR3 is TGTGCCAGCAGCCTGTCGAACCGGGACAGGGGCTCAGATACGCAGTATTTT. Its translation: CASSLSNRDRGSDTQYF.